A selection of T cell receptor beta chains follows, all from one sample in a study of shared clonotypes between healthy human individuals. Measured with immunoSEQ multiplex PCR; TCRdb has only the in-frame clones, and not every one. The table shows around 700,000 clones, with 60% to 80% occurring only once. The sample consisted of memory CD4+ T cells sorted from blood. These receptors were taken from a woman younger than 45 in good health. Both conserved end residues are part of each CDR3. A D gene is named only where the DNA matches it firmly. Some rows mark clone size as missing; the rest say once, few, many or name a class of expanded clone.

j_gene | v_gene | d_gene | abundance | CDR3aa | CDR3nt
TRBJ2-1 | TRBV18 | NA | NA | CASSPAGSKNDEQFF | TGTGCCAGCTCACCGGCCGGGAGTAAAAACGATGAGCAGTTCTTC
TRBJ2-7 | TRBV4-2 | TRBD2 | NA | CASSQEKGGGRVGSYEQYF | TGTGCCAGCAGCCAAGAAAAGGGAGGCGGGAGGGTCGGGTCCTACGAGCAGTACTTC
TRBJ1-3 | TRBV2 | NA | few | CASSGAGSGNTIYF | TGTGCCAGCAGTGGGGCGGGGTCTGGAAACACCATATATTTT
TRBJ1-5 | TRBV6-1 | NA | NA | CASSESINQPQHF | TGTGCCAGCAGTGAATCGATCAATCAGCCCCAGCATTTT
TRBJ1-4 | TRBV15 | NA | NA | CATSRGNEKLFF | TGTGCCACCAGCAGAGGGAATGAAAAACTGTTTTTT
TRBJ2-7 | TRBV28 | NA | NA | CASRPGGIELYEQYF | TGTGCCAGCAGACCGGGTGGGATTGAACTCTACGAGCAGTACTTC
TRBJ2-1 | TRBV25-1 | TRBD2 | NA | CASKLAGSSYNEQFF | TGTGCCAGCAAATTAGCGGGTAGCTCCTACAATGAGCAGTTCTTC
TRBJ2-7 | TRBV7-9 | TRBD1 | NA | CASSLDRGYYEQYF | TGTGCCAGCAGCTTGGACAGGGGATACTACGAGCAGTACTTC
TRBJ2-2 | TRBV19 | TRBD1 | NA | CASSIYGQGANTGELFF | TGTGCCAGTAGTATTTATGGACAGGGAGCGAACACCGGGGAGCTGTTTTTT
TRBJ2-3 | TRBV19 | NA | many | CASSIAQPYTDTQYF | TGTGCCAGTAGTATAGCTCAGCCTTACACAGATACGCAGTATTTT
TRBJ2-7 | TRBV28 | NA | once | CASSLSQGTWEQYF | TGTGCCAGCAGTTTATCACAGGGTACGTGGGAGCAGTACTTC
TRBJ1-2 | TRBV5-3 | NA | NA | CARSYTPGGGYTF | TGTGCCAGAAGCTACACCCCGGGGGGTGGCTACACCTTC
TRBJ2-3 | TRBV6-6 | TRBD1 | NA | CASSYSTGGADTQYF | TGTGCCAGCAGTTACTCGACAGGGGGAGCAGATACGCAGTATTTT
TRBJ2-4 | TRBV7-8 | NA | NA | CASSLSQNIQYF | TGTGCCAGCAGCTTGAGCCAAAACATTCAGTACTTC
TRBJ1-5 | TRBV6-1 | TRBD1 | NA | CASSEALLRDRPVPQHF | TGTGCCAGCAGTGAAGCGCTCCTCCGGGACAGGCCGGTCCCCCAGCATTTT
TRBJ1-2 | TRBV14 | NA | once | CASSKTVLWDYTF | TGTGCCAGCAGCAAGACAGTACTATGGGACTACACCTTC
TRBJ1-2 | TRBV15 | TRBD1 | NA | CATSYHRGNYGYTF | TGTGCCACCAGTTACCACAGGGGGAACTATGGCTACACCTTC
TRBJ2-5 | TRBV5-4 | NA | NA | CASSLGGFQETQYF | TGTGCCAGCAGCTTGGGTGGGTTCCAAGAGACCCAGTACTTC
TRBJ1-5 | TRBV19 | TRBD1 | NA | CASSTTQGQGLPHGNQPQHF | TGTGCCAGTAGTACAACCCAAGGACAGGGCCTACCTCATGGCAATCAGCCCCAGCATTTT
TRBJ1-1 | TRBV15 | TRBD1 | NA | CATSSDRPEAFF | TGTGCCACCAGTTCGGACAGGCCCGAAGCTTTCTTT
TRBJ2-1 | TRBV7-9 | TRBD2 | NA | CASSLLADWDEQFF | TGTGCCAGCAGCTTACTAGCGGACTGGGATGAGCAGTTCTTC
TRBJ2-1 | TRBV19 | TRBD1 | NA | CASSPGTGVAYNEQFF | TGTGCCAGTAGTCCCGGGACAGGGGTAGCCTACAATGAGCAGTTCTTC
TRBJ1-5 | TRBV30 | NA | few | CAWSVAAGRNQPQHF | TGTGCCTGGAGTGTAGCGGCAGGGCGCAATCAGCCCCAGCATTTT
TRBJ1-2 | TRBV28 | TRBD1 | NA | CASRAGQGSYGYTF | TGTGCCAGCAGGGCAGGACAGGGGAGTTATGGCTACACCTTC
TRBJ1-5 | TRBV4-1 | NA | NA | CASSQGRNQPQHF | TGCGCCAGCAGCCAAGGTCGCAATCAGCCCCAGCATTTT
TRBJ2-1 | TRBV10-1 | TRBD2 | NA | CASSESIAGGQFF | TGCGCCAGCAGTGAGTCTATAGCGGGTGGACAGTTCTTC
TRBJ1-2 | TRBV19 | NA | few | CASSTPGRLNYGYTF | TGTGCCAGTAGTACCCCCGGGCGGCTAAACTATGGCTACACCTTC
TRBJ1-2 | TRBV11-2 | NA | NA | CASSLGTRTVGYGYTF | TGTGCCAGCAGCTTAGGGACCCGTACGGTTGGTTACGGCTACACCTTC
TRBJ2-7 | TRBV5-1 | NA | once | CASSLTKGWDPLNYEQYF | TGCGCCAGCAGCTTGACGAAAGGTTGGGACCCACTAAACTACGAGCAGTACTTC
TRBJ2-1 | TRBV19 | NA | NA | CASRTEGATEQFF | TGTGCCAGTAGGACCGAGGGAGCCACAGAGCAGTTCTTC
TRBJ2-7 | TRBV10-2 | NA | NA | CASRPNRASLVEQYF | TGCGCCAGCAGACCCAACAGGGCTTCGCTCGTCGAGCAGTACTTC
TRBJ2-1 | TRBV29-1 | NA | few | CSVVGGMPYNEQFF | TGCAGCGTTGTTGGCGGGATGCCTTACAATGAGCAGTTCTTC
TRBJ2-3 | TRBV28 | NA | once | CASSLSTRGTQYF | TGTGCCAGCAGTTTATCCACACGCGGGACGCAGTATTTT
TRBJ1-5 | TRBV6-5 | TRBD1 | once | CASIPRGGGKPQHF | TGTGCCAGCATTCCTCGAGGAGGGGGCAAGCCCCAGCATTTT
TRBJ2-2 | TRBV27 | TRBD1 | once | CASSKRQGDGELFF | TGTGCCAGCAGTAAAAGACAGGGAGACGGGGAGCTGTTTTTT
TRBJ2-3 | TRBV6-5 | NA | NA | CASRNTDTQYF | TGTGCCAGCAGAAACACAGATACGCAGTATTTT
TRBJ2-1 | TRBV5-1 | TRBD2 | NA | CASSESSGSYNEQFF | TGCGCCAGCAGCGAAAGTAGCGGGAGTTACAATGAGCAGTTCTTC
TRBJ2-4 | TRBV28 | TRBD2 | few | CASRPSGANIQYF | TGTGCCAGCAGGCCTAGCGGTGCAAACATTCAGTACTTC
TRBJ1-1 | TRBV28 | NA | once | CASSFSLTEAFF | TGTGCCAGCAGTTTTTCCCTAACTGAAGCTTTCTTT
TRBJ2-1 | TRBV7-2 | NA | NA | CASSPGSIYNEQFF | TGTGCCAGCAGCCCGGGCAGTATATACAATGAGCAGTTCTTC
TRBJ2-2 | TRBV6-4 | NA | NA | CASSAAAKTGELFF | TGTGCCAGCAGTGCCGCTGCCAAGACCGGGGAGCTGTTTTTT
TRBJ1-2 | TRBV2 | TRBD1 | few | CASRAGQGVYGYTF | TGTGCCAGCAGAGCTGGACAGGGTGTTTATGGCTACACCTTC
TRBJ2-1 | TRBV5-1 | NA | few | CASSSVRSDYNEQFF | TGCGCCAGCAGCTCGGTCCGTTCGGATTACAATGAGCAGTTCTTC
TRBJ1-5 | TRBV19 | NA | NA | CASSTGVSNQPQHF | TGTGCCAGTAGTACCGGAGTTAGCAATCAGCCCCAGCATTTT
TRBJ1-5 | TRBV19 | NA | NA | CASSPVSNQPQHF | TGTGCCAGTAGTCCCGTATCAAATCAGCCCCAGCATTTT
TRBJ1-1 | TRBV7-2 | NA | NA | CASSSRTDTTRPTEAFF | TGTGCCAGCAGCTCCCGAACGGACACGACGCGGCCCACTGAAGCTTTCTTT
TRBJ1-1 | TRBV15 | TRBD1 | NA | CATSRPTGANTEAFF | TGTGCCACCAGCAGGCCGACAGGGGCAAACACTGAAGCTTTCTTT
TRBJ2-2 | TRBV9 | NA | few | CASSATLAGELFF | TGTGCCAGCAGCGCTACGTTGGCCGGGGAGCTGTTTTTT